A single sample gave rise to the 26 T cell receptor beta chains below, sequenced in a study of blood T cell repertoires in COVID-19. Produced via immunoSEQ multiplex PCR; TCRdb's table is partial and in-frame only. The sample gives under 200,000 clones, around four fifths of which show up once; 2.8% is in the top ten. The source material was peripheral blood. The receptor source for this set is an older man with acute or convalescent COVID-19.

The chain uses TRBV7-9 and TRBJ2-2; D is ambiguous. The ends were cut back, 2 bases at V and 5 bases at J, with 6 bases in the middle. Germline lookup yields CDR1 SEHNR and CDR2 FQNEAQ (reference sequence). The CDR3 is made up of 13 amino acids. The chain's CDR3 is CASSLQDTGELFF. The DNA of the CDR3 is TGTGCCAGCAGCTTACAGGATACCGGGGAGCTGTTTTTT.

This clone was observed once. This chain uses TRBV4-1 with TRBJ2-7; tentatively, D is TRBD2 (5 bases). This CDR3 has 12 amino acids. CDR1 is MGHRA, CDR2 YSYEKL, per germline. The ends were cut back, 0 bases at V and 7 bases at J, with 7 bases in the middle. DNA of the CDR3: TGCGCCAGCAGCCAAGATCGGGAAGAGCAGTACTTC. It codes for CASSQDREEQYF.

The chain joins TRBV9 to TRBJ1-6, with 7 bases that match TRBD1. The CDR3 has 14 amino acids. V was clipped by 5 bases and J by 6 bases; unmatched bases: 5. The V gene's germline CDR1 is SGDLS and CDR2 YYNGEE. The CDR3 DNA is TGTGCCAGCAGTCGACAGGGATTTAATTCACCCCTCCACTTT. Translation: CASSRQGFNSPLHF. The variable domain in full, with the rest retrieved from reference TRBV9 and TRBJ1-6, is DSGVTQTPKHLITATGQRVTLRCSPRSGDLSVYWYQQSLDQGLQFLIQYYNGEERAKGNILERFSAQQFPDLHSELNLSSLELGDSALYFCASSRQGFNSPLHFGNGTRLTVT.

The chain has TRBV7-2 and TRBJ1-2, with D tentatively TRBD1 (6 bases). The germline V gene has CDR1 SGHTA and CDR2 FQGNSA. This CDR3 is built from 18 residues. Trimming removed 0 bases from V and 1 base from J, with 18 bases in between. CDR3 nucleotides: TGTGCCAGCAGCTTAGCTTGGTCAGGCAGGGGTGATAACTATGGCTACACCTTC. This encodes CASSLAWSGRGDNYGYTF.

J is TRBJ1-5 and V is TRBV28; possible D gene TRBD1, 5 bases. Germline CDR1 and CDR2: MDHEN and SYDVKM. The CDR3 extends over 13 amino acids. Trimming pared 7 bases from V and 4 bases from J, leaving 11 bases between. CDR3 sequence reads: CASKVGGNQPQHF. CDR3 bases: TGTGCCAGCAAGGTCGGGGGGAATCAGCCCCAGCATTTT.

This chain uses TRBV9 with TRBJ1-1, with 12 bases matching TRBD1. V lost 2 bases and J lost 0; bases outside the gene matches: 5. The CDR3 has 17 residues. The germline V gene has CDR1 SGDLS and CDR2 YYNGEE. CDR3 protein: CASSVGTGGVVNTEAFF. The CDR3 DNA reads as TGTGCCAGCAGCGTCGGGACAGGGGGCGTCGTGAACACTGAAGCTTTCTTT.

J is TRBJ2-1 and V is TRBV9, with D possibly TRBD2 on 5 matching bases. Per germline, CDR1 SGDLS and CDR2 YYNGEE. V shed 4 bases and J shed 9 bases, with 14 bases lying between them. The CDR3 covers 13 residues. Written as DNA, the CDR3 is TGTGCCAGCAGCCTACGGGGAGAGGGTGAGCAGTTCTTC. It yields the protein CASSLRGEGEQFF.

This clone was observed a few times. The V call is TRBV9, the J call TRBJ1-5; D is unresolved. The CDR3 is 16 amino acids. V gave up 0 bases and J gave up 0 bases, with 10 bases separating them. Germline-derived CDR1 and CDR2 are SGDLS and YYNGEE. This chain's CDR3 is CASSVGSAYSNQPQHF. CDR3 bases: TGTGCCAGCAGCGTAGGATCAGCGTATAGCAATCAGCCCCAGCATTTT.

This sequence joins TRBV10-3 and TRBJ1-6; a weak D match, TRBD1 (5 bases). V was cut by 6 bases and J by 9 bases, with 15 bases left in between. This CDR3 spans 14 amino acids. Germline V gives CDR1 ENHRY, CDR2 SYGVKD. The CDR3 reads CAIRQAPTSSPLHF. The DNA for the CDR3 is TGTGCCATCAGACAGGCACCGACAAGTTCACCCCTCCACTTT.

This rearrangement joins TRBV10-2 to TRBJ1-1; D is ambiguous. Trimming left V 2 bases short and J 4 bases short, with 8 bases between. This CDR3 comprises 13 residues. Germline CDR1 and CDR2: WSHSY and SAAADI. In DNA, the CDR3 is TGCGCCAGCAGTGAGGCAGGTGGCACTGAAGCTTTCTTT. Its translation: CASSEAGGTEAFF.

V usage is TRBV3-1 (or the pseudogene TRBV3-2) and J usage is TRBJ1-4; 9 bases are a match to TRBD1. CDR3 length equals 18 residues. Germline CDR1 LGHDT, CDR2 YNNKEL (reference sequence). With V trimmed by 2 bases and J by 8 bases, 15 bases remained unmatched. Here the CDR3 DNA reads TGTGCCAGCAGCCAATGGCAGGACAGGGGTCGTAGAGGCGAAAAACTGTTTTTT. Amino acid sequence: CASSQWQDRGRRGEKLFF.

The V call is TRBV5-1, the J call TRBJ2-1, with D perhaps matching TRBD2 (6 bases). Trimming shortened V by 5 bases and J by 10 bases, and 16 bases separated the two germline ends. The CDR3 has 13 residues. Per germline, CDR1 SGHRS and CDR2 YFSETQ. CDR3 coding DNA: TGCGCCAGCAGTGCGCTAGCGATAAAGGAGCAGTTCTTC. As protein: CASSALAIKEQFF.

The CDR3 DNA is TGTGCCACCAGTGATGTGGGACAAGTCTACAATGAGCAGTTCTTC. Amino acids: CATSDVGQVYNEQFF. The chain employs TRBV24-1 and TRBJ2-1; a weak D match, TRBD1 (6 bases). Germline lookup yields CDR1 KGHDR and CDR2 SFDVKD. The CDR3 extends over 15 amino acids. Trimming removed 3 bases from V and 3 bases from J, with 11 bases in between.

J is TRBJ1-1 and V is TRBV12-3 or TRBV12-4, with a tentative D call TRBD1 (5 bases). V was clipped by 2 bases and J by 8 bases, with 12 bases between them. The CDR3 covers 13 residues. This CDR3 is CASSLRAGMEAFF. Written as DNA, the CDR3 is TGTGCCAGCAGTTTACGGGCAGGGATGGAAGCTTTCTTT.

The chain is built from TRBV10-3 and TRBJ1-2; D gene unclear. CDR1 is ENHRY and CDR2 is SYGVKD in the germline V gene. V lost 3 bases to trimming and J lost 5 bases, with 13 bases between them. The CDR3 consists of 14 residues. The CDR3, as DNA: TGTGCCATCAGTGAAATGGTTACGGGGTATGGCTACACCTTC. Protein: CAISEMVTGYGYTF.

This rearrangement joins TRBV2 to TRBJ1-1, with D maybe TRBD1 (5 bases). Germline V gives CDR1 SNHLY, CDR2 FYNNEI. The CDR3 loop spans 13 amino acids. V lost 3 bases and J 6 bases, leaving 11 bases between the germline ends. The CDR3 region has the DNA TGTGCCAGCAGTGATGGGCTAGGGGCTGAAGCTTTCTTT. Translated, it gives CASSDGLGAEAFF.

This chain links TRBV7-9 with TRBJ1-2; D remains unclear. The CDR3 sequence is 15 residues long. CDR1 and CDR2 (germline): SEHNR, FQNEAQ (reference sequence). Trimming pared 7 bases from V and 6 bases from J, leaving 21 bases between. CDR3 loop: CASILASGRPDGYTF. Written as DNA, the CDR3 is TGTGCCAGCATCCTAGCCAGCGGCAGGCCGGATGGCTACACCTTC. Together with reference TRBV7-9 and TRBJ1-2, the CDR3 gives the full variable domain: DTGVSQNPRHKITKRGQNVTFRCDPISEHNRLYWYRQTLGQGPEFLTYFQNEAQLEKSRLLSDRFSAERPKGSFSTLEIQRTEQGDSAMYLCASILASGRPDGYTFGSGTRLTVV.

The CDR3 nucleotides read TGTGCCAGCACGACAATAGCCAAAAACATTCAGTACTTC. This translates into CASTTIAKNIQYF. The rearrangement links TRBV12-3 or TRBV12-4 to TRBJ2-4; D is unclear. CDR3 size: 13 residues. Trimming cost V 7 bases and J 0 bases, with 7 bases left between them.

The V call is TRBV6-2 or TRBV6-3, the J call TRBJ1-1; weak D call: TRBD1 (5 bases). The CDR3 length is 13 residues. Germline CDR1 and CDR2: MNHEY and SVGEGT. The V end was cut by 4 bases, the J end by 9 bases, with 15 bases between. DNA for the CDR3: TGTGCCAGCAGTTTCCGGGGGTACCGTAAAGCTTTCTTT. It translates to CASSFRGYRKAFF.

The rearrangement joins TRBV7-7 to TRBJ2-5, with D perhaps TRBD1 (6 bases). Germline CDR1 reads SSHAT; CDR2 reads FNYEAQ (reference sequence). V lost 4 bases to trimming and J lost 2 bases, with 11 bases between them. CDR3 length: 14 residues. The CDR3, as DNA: TGTGCCAGCAGCTGGGGGCCGGGTCAAGAGACCCAGTACTTC. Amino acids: CASSWGPGQETQYF.

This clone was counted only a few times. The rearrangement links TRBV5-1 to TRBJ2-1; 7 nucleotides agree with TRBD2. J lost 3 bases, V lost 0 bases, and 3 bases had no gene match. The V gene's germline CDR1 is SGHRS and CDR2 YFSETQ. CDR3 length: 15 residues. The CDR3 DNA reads TGCGCCAGCAGCTTGGAGGGAGGGAACTACAATGAGCAGTTCTTC. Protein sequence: CASSLEGGNYNEQFF.

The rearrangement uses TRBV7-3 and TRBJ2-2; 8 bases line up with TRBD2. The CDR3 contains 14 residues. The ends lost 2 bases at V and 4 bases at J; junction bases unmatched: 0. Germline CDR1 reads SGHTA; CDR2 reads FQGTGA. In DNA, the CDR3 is TGTGCCAGCAGCTTAGCGGGAGGCACCGGGGAGCTGTTTTTT. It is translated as CASSLAGGTGELFF.

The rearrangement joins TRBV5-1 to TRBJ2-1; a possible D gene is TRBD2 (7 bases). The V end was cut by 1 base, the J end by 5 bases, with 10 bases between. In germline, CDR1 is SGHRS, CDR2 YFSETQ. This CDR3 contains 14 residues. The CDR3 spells CASSLPGGHNEQFF. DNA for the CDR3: TGCGCCAGCAGCTTGCCGGGGGGCCACAATGAGCAGTTCTTC.

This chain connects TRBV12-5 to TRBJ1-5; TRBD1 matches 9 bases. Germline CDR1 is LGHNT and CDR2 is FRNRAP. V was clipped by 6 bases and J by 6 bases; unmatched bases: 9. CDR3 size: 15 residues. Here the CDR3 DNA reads TGTGCTAGTGGGACCGGGACAGGGTTTACTCAGCCCCAGCATTTT. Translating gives CASGTGTGFTQPQHF.

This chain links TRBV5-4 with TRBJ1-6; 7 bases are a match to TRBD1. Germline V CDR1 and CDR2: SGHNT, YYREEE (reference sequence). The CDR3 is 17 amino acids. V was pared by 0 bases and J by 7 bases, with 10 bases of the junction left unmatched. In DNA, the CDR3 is TGTGCCAGCAGCTTGGCGGCAGGGGGAAACTACAATTCACCCCTCCACTTT. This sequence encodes CASSLAAGGNYNSPLHF. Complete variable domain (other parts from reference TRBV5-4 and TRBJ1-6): ETGVTQSPTHLIKTRGQQVTLRCSSQSGHNTVSWYQQALGQGPQFIFQYYREEENGRGNFPPRFSGLQFPNYSSELNVNALELDDSALYLCASSLAAGGNYNSPLHFGNGTRLTVT.

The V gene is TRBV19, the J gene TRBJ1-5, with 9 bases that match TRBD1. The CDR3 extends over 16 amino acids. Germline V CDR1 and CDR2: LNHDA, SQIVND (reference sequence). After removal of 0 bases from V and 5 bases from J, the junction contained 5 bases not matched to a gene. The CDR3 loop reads CASSIDPRDRDQPQHF. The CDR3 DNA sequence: TGTGCCAGTAGTATAGATCCCCGGGACAGGGATCAGCCCCAGCATTTT.